A selection of T cell receptor beta chains follows, all from one sample in a study of tumor-infiltrating lymphocytes in primary liver carcinoma. TCRdb analysed the multiplex PCR reads with MiXCR anew, one entry per CDR3 protein. This sample has approximately 340,000 distinct CDR3 sequences; about 61% occur once, and the top ten carry about 6%. The specimen was peripheral blood. The receptors derive from a man in his forties with primary liver carcinoma and hepatitis B virus infection. The CDR3 runs from the conserved cysteine through the conserved F or W. A D gene is named only where the DNA matches it firmly. Clone sizes are given selectively: once, few, many, or a class where the clone is expanded.

CASSRPGTITSTDTQYF,TGTGCCAGCAGCCGTCCCGGGACGATCACTAGCACAGATACGCAGTATTTT,17,NA,TRBV28,NA,TRBJ2-3
CANMEGHTQYF,TGCGCCAACATGGAAGGCCATACGCAGTATTTT,11,NA,TRBV10-2,once,TRBJ2-3
CASSMEDQPQHF,TGTGCCAGCAGCATGGAGGATCAGCCCCAGCATTTT,12,NA,TRBV5-4,NA,TRBJ1-5
CSVVFGGPAPYF,TGCAGCGTCGTCTTCGGTGGGCCGGCCCCGTACTTC,12,NA,TRBV29-1,NA,TRBJ2-5
CASSFPCTSGTKNIQYF,TGTGCCAGCAGCTTTCCCTGTACTAGCGGGACCAAAAACATTCAGTACTTC,17,TRBD2,TRBV11-1,NA,TRBJ2-4
CASNLAGGIGEALF,TGTGCCAGCAACTTAGCAGGGGGCATCGGTGAAGCTCTCTTT,14,TRBD1,TRBV11-2,NA,TRBJ1-1
CAFSARASPTDTQYF,TGTGCCTTCAGTGCCCGGGCTAGCCCCACAGATACGCAGTATTTT,15,NA,TRBV10-3,NA,TRBJ2-3
CASSLVDNTEAFF,TGTGCCAGCAGCTTAGTAGATAACACTGAAGCTTTCTTT,13,NA,TRBV11-2,large,TRBJ1-1
CASSFETGNEKLFF,TGTGCCAGCAGCTTTGAGACAGGGAATGAAAAACTGTTTTTT,14,TRBD1,TRBV7-9,few,TRBJ1-4
CASKLTGTGVAGANVLTF,TGTGCCAGCAAATTAACCGGGACAGGGGTTGCTGGGGCCAACGTCCTGACTTTC,18,TRBD1,TRBV6-6,many,TRBJ2-6
CASSPATGLLQGTFF,TGTGCCAGCAGCCCAGCAACAGGTCTCCTTCAGGGAACTTTCTTT,15,NA,TRBV5-4,NA,TRBJ1-1
CVSSLAMTSGSRYTQYF,TGTGTCAGCAGCTTGGCCATGACTAGCGGGAGTCGATATACGCAGTATTTT,17,TRBD2,TRBV11-2,NA,TRBJ2-3
CASSWSRSEETQYF,TGTGCCAGCAGCTGGAGCAGAAGTGAAGAGACCCAGTACTTC,14,NA,TRBV11-2,NA,TRBJ2-5
CASRSLAGEETQYF,TGTGCCAGCAGATCGCTAGCGGGTGAGGAGACCCAGTACTTC,14,TRBD2,TRBV5-4,few,TRBJ2-5
CASSNRLVGRGTQYF,TGTGCCAGCAGCAACAGATTAGTGGGGAGGGGAACCCAGTACTTC,15,TRBD2,TRBV11-2,NA,TRBJ2-5
CANSSPSGRVDEQFF,TGTGCCAACAGCTCCCCTAGCGGGAGGGTCGATGAGCAGTTCTTC,15,TRBD2,TRBV7-9,NA,TRBJ2-1
CANSLAGAYQETQYF,TGTGCCAACAGCTTAGCGGGAGCGTACCAGGAGACCCAGTACTTC,15,TRBD2,TRBV11-2,NA,TRBJ2-5